Detailed here is one T cell receptor beta chain. This clonotype was seen a few times. The antigen it binds to is not known. Within one base of it there is no much larger clone, and no base qualities were kept. PBMCs were isolated by Ficoll-Paque density gradient centrifugation. These data come from a study of T-cell memory formation after mild COVID-19 (dated by TCRdb to about 2021). Broadly, across the study: Most TCR sequence clusters were specific to one of the two donors. Two young, previously healthy adult volunteers, one female and one male, were included in the cohort. T-cell clones expanding and contracting after mild COVID-19 in two donors were tracked by longitudinal TCRalpha and TCRbeta repertoire sequencing.

This sample was sequenced with an Illumina NovaSeq 6000. TCRalpha and TCRbeta cDNA libraries were built by 5'RACE with constant-segment primers, adding sample barcodes and unique molecular identifiers. RNA was extracted from every sample with Trizol reagent. The libraries were amplified in two PCR steps, and the second step added a second sample barcode and Illumina TruSeq adapters. Libraries were sequenced on an Illumina NovaSeq with 2 x 150 bp paired-end reads. In the original analysis: Demultiplexing of reads and collapsing into UMI-guided consensus sequences were performed with migec v1.2.7. Using mixcr v2.1.11, UMI consensuses were aligned to TRA and TRB V and J templates and then assembled into clonotypes. A clonotype was counted as expanded or contracted only if both edgeR and NoisET called the change significant, with noise models trained on biological replicates. For edgeR calls, the cutoffs were a false discovery rate-adjusted p below 0.01 and a log2 fold-change threshold of 1. PCA with hierarchical clustering of max-normalized trajectories of the 1000 most abundant clonotypes was used as exploratory dynamics analysis. Separately sequenced CD4+ and CD8+ repertoires were used to assign the CD4 or CD8 phenotype of responding clones. TCRdb trimmed the raw reads at Q25, called clones with MiXCR and kept productive beta chains. Duplicate CDR3 protein sequences are folded into a single record with the most common DNA and genes. TCRdb, not the authors, supplied the V and J calls. This sample holds roughly 310,000 distinct CDR3 sequences; 15% were observed only once. The ten largest account for 22% of the sample.

Summary of the overall study and its limitations: From day 15 to 85, contracting clones showed balanced CD4/CD8 phenotypes, whereas a second wave of clones that expanded from day 15 to 37 leaned towards CD4+. The study covered only a couple of mild cases, and larger cohorts including severe cases with pre-infection samples were considered necessary. SARS-CoV-2 specificity of the second-wave clones peaking on day 37 was not confirmed. Some responding clones were detected in pre-infection memory, suggesting pre-existing cross-reactive memory T cells joined the SARS-CoV-2 response. Contracting CD4+ clones turned up mainly in the CM and EM memory subsets, whereas EMRA was where CD8+ clones were enriched.

The clonotype was recovered from a man aged 18 to 30 who had mild COVID-19 (a few samples of this study predate the infection). The sample titles of this study are shuffled in the database, so cell type and time point are left out; the donor was told from shared clones. Sequencing input: PBMCs or a T cell subset sorted from them (not recorded which).

The DNA sequence is as follows: TGCGCCACCAGTCGGGACAGGGTCGGCAATGAGCAGTTCTTC. Translated, it gives CATSRDRVGNEQFF. Recombination connected TRBV5-1 to TRBJ2-1; TRBD1 aligns with 9 central bases. At the junction V is shortened by 9 bases and J by 6 bases; bases outside the gene matches: 10. The CDR3 covers 14 residues, taking in both the cysteine and the phenylalanine. This entry keeps only the CDR3 DNA: 42 bases, framed from base 1. CDR1 and CDR2 (SGHRS, YFSETQ) derive from the germline V gene.